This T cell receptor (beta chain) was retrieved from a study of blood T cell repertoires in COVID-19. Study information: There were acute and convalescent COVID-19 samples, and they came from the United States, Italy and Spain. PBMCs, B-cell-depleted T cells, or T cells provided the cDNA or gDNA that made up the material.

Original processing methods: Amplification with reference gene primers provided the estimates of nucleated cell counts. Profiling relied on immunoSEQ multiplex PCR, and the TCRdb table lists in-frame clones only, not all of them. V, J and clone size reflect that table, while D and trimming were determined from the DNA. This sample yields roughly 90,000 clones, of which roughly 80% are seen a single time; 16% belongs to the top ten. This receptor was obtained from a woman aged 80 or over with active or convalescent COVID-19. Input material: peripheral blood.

The CDR3 sequence: CATSRGGLNTEAFF. The CDR3, as DNA: TGTGCCACCAGCAGAGGGGGCCTGAACACTGAAGCTTTCTTT. This chain links TRBV15 with TRBJ1-1, with D possibly matching TRBD1 (5 bases). Germline lookup yields CDR1 LNHNV and CDR2 YYDKDF (reference sequence). The CDR3 totals 14 residues. Trimming stripped 1 base from V and 0 bases from J, with 6 bases between.